This T cell receptor (beta chain) was recovered during a study of blood T cell repertoires in COVID-19. Whole-study context: T cells, B-cell-depleted T cells, or PBMCs supplied cDNA or gDNA.

V was clipped by 6 bases and J by 5 bases; unmatched bases: 8. CDR1 and CDR2 (germline): SQVTM, ANQGSEA. CDR3 size: 13 residues. Only in-frame clones appear in the TCRdb table, and some are missing; sequencing was by immunoSEQ multiplex PCR. The repertoire holds about 180,000 clones, with around 90% as singletons. The chain uses TRBV29-1 and TRBJ2-3; TRBD2 matches at 7 bases. Sequencing used peripheral blood. The clonotype comes from a woman between 45 and 60 years old with acute or convalescent COVID-19. CDR3 DNA sequence: TGCAGCGTCCTAAGCGGGGAGGGAGATACGCAGTATTTT. Amino acid sequence: CSVLSGEGDTQYF.